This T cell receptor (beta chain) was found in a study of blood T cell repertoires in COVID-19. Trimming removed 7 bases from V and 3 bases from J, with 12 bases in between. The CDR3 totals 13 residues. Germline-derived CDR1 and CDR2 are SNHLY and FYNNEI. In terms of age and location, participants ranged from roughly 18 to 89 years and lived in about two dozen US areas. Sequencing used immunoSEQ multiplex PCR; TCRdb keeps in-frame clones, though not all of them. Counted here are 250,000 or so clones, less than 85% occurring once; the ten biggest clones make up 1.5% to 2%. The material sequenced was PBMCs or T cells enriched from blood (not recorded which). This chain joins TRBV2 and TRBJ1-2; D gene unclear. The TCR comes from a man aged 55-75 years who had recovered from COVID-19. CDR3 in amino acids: CASIRREYYGYTF. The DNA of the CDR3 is TGTGCCAGCATAAGGAGAGAGTACTATGGCTACACCTTC.